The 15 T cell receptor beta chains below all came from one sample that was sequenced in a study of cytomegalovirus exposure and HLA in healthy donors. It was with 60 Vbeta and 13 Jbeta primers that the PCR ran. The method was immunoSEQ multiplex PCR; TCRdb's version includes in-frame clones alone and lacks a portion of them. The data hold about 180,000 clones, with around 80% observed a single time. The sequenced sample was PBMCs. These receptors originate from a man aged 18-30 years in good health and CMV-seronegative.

The DNA for the CDR3 is TGTGCCAGCAGCTTAGTAAACTCAGGCCTCGGCGGCTACACCTTC. This sequence encodes CASSLVNSGLGGYTF. The chain couples TRBV7-9 to TRBJ1-2; D remains ambiguous. Germline CDR1 SEHNR, CDR2 FQNEAQ (reference sequence). This CDR3 comprises 15 residues. V lost 1 base to trimming and J lost 8 bases, with 17 bases between them.

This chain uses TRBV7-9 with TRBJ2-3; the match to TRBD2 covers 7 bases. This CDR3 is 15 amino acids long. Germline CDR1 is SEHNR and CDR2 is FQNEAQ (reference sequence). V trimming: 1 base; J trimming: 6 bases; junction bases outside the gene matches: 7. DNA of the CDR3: TGTGCCAGCAGCTTAGTGGCGGGGGTATCTGATACGCAGTATTTT. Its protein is CASSLVAGVSDTQYF.

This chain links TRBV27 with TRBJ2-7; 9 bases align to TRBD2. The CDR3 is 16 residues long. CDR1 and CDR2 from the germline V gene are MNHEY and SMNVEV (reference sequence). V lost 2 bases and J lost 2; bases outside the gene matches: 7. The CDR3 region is CASSLDQASGAYEQYF. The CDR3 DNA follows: TGTGCCAGCAGTTTAGACCAAGCTAGCGGGGCCTACGAGCAGTACTTC.

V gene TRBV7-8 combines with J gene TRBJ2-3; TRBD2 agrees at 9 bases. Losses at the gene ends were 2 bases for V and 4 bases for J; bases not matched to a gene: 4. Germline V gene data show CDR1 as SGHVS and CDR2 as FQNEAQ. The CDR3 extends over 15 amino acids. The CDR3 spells CASSLTWTSADTQYF. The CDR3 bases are TGTGCCAGCAGCTTAACCTGGACTAGCGCAGATACGCAGTATTTT.

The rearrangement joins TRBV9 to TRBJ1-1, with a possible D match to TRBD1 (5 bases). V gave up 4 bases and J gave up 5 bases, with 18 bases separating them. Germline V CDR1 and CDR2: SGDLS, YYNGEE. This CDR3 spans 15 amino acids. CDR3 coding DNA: TGTGCCAGCAGCACGCGGGGGGGAGGCGGGACTGAAGCTTTCTTT. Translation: CASSTRGGGGTEAFF.

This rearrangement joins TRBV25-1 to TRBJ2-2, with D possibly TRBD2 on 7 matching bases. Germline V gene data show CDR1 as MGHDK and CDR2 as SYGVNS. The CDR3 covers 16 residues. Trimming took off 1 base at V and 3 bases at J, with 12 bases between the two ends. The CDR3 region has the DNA TGTGCCAGCAGTGAATTGGGGGGGGGCGACACCGGGGAGCTGTTTTTT. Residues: CASSELGGGDTGELFF. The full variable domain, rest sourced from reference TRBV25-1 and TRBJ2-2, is EADIYQTPRYLVIGTGKKITLECSQTMGHDKMYWYQQDPGMELHLIHYSYGVNSTEKGDLSSESTVSRIRTEHFPLTLESARPSHTSQYLCASSELGGGDTGELFFGEGSRLTVL.

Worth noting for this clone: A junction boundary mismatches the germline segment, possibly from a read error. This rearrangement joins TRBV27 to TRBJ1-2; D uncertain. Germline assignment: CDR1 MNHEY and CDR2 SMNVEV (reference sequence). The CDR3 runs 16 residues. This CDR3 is CASSLSADGFNYGYTF. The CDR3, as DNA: TGTGCCAGCAGTCTATCGGCAGATGGTTTTAACTATGGCTACACCTTC.

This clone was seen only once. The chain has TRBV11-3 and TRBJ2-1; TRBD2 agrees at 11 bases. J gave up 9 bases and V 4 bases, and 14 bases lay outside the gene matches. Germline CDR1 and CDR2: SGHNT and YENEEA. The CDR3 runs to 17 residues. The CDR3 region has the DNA TGTGCCAGCAGCTCTGTTGAGACTAGCGGGATAGTGAGTGAGCAGTTCTTC. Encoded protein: CASSSVETSGIVSEQFF. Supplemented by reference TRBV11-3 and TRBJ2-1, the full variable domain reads EAGVVQSPRYKIIEKKQPVAFWCNPISGHNTLYWYLQNLGQGPELLIRYENEEAVDDSQLPKDRFSAERLKGVDSTLKIQPAELGDSAVYLCASSSVETSGIVSEQFFGPGTRLTVL.

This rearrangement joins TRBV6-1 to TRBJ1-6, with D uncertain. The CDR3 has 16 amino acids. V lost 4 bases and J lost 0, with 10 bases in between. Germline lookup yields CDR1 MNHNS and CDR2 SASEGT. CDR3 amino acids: CASSVKISSYNSPLHF. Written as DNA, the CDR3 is TGTGCCAGCAGTGTTAAAATCAGCTCCTATAATTCACCCCTCCACTTT.

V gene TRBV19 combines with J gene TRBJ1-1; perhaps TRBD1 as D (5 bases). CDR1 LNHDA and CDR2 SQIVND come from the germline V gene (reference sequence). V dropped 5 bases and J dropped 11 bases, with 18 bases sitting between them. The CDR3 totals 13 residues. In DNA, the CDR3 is TGTGCCAGTAGTGTTAGCCGGGGGACGCGGGCTTTCTTT. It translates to CASSVSRGTRAFF.

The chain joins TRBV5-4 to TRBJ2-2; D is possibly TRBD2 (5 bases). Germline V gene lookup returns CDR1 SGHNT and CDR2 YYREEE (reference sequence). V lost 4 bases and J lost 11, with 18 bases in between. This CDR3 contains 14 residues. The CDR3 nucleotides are TGTGCCAGCAGCCCGACCGGACTCCCAAATGAGCTGTTTTTT. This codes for CASSPTGLPNELFF.

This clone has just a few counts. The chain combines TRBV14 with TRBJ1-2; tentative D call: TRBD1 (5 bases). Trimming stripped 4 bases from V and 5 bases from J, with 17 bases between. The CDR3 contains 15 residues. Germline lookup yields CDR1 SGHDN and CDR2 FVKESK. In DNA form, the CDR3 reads TGTGCCAGCAGCCCCCGTGCGCGGGACGGGTATGGCTACACCTTC. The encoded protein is CASSPRARDGYGYTF.

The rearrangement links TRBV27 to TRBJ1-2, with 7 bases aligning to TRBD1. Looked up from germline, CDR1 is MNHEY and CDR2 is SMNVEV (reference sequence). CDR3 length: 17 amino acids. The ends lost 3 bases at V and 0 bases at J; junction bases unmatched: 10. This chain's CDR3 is CASSFPSHRGTNYGYTF. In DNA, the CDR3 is TGTGCCAGCAGTTTCCCCTCTCACAGGGGAACTAACTATGGCTACACCTTC.

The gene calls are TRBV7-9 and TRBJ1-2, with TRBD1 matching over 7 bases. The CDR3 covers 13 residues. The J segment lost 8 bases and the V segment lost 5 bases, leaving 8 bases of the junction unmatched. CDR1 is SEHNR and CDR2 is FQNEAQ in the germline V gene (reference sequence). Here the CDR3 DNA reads TGTGCCAGCAGCACTCAGACAGGGTTGGGCTACACCTTC. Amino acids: CASSTQTGLGYTF.

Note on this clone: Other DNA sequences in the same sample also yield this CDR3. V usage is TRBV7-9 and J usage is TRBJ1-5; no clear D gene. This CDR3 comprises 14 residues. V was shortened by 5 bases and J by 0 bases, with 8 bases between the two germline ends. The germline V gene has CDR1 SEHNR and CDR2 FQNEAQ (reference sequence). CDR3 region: CASSADTSNQPQHF. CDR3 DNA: TGTGCCAGCAGCGCAGATACTAGCAATCAGCCCCAGCATTTT.